The subject of this entry is one T cell receptor beta chain. Antigen unknown. Oncomine TCR Beta short-read sequencing was applied to DNA from cultured CD4+ T cells. MiXCR, applied by TCRdb to the PCR reads, yields one record per CDR3 protein. Of 10,000 to 15,000 distinct CDR3 sequences detected, around two thirds appear once; the ten largest clones hold less than 15%. Treatment of the sample: approximately 10-day PBMC culture with coronavirus spike peptide pools or control peptides (ViraFEST assay). The CDR3 consists of 14 residues. Trimming cost V 6 bases and J 1 base, with 13 bases left between them. In germline, CDR1 is MNHNS, CDR2 SASEGT. The data were taken from a study of vaccination and CD4 T cells after COVID-19.

The receptor comes from a human donor who had recovered from COVID-19. V gene TRBV6-1 combines with J gene TRBJ2-7; D ambiguous. Input material: CD4+ T cells from blood, cultured in vitro. The CDR3 protein is CASRPGRTSYEQYF. The CDR3 DNA reads TGTGCCAGCAGGCCTGGACGGACGTCCTACGAGCAGTACTTC.